Presented here are 10 T cell receptor beta chains from one specimen sequenced in a study of vaccination and CD4 T cells after COVID-19. Cultured CD4+ T-cell DNA underwent Oncomine TCR Beta short-read sequencing. TCRdb independently ran MiXCR on the PCR reads; one entry per CDR3 protein. Here the sample spans about 18,000 distinct CDR3 sequences, 50% being singletons. These receptors lack a known antigen. Treatment described: approximately 9-day PBMC culture with coronavirus spike peptide pools or control peptides (ViraFEST assay). Source material: CD4+ T cells from blood, cultured in vitro. The receptor set was obtained from a human donor who had recovered from COVID-19.

This clonotype appeared a few times. The chain couples TRBV4-1 to TRBJ1-1; D gene unclear. The CDR3 has 15 residues. Germline V gene data show CDR1 as MGHRA and CDR2 as YSYEKL. The germline V and J ends were trimmed by 3 bases and 0 bases, with 11 bases remaining between them. This CDR3 is CASSHVSAMNTEAFF. CDR3 sequence (DNA): TGCGCCAGCAGCCATGTCTCAGCCATGAACACTGAAGCTTTCTTT.

This clonotype was seen a handful of times. The chain employs TRBV7-8 and TRBJ1-4, with 8 bases matching TRBD1. The V gene end was trimmed by 5 bases and the J gene end by 12 bases; junction bases not matched to a gene: 11. CDR3 length: 14 residues. Germline-derived CDR1 and CDR2 are SGHVS and FQNEAQ. The CDR3 DNA reads as TGTGCCAGCAGCCCGACAGGGGTCCCCCAACAACTGTTTTTT. It is translated as CASSPTGVPQQLFF.

The DNA for the CDR3 is TGCAGTGCTAGAGACAGGGTAAATCCAGCCAAAAACATTCAGTACTTC. It codes for CSARDRVNPAKNIQYF. V gene TRBV20-1 combines with J gene TRBJ2-4; TRBD1 is a possible D gene (5 bases). Germline lookup yields CDR1 DFQATT and CDR2 SNEGSKA (reference sequence). Trimming shortened V by 0 bases and J by 0 bases, and 12 bases separated the two germline ends. This CDR3 contains 16 residues.

J is TRBJ1-5 and V is TRBV19; D is ambiguous. There are 15 residues in the CDR3. V dropped 4 bases and J dropped 0 bases, with 10 bases sitting between them. Germline V gives CDR1 LNHDA, CDR2 SQIVND (reference sequence). CDR3 nucleotides: TGTGCCAGTAGTAATGTAGAGCTTAGCAATCAGCCCCAGCATTTT. Protein sequence: CASSNVELSNQPQHF.

The chain is built from TRBV7-3 and TRBJ2-7, with a tentative D call TRBD2 (6 bases). The CDR3 sequence is 15 residues long. Germline CDR1 reads SGHTA; CDR2 reads FQGTGA. V lost 5 bases to trimming and J lost 4 bases, with 18 bases between them. CDR3 in amino acids: CASSPTPGAVYEQYF. DNA of the CDR3: TGTGCCAGCAGCCCAACCCCGGGAGCGGTTTACGAGCAGTACTTC.

The rearrangement joins TRBV25-1 to TRBJ1-4; 9 bases fit TRBD1. Germline assignment: CDR1 MGHDK and CDR2 SYGVNS. V was clipped by 3 bases and J by 7 bases; unmatched bases: 6. The CDR3 totals 15 residues. The CDR3 region is CASSDPGQGGEKLFF. The CDR3 nucleotides are TGTGCCAGCAGTGACCCGGGACAGGGAGGTGAAAAACTGTTTTTT.

The chain joins TRBV28 to TRBJ2-7, with D perhaps given as TRBD1 or TRBD2 (5 bases each). The V end was cut by 3 bases, the J end by 3 bases, with 6 bases between. The CDR3 runs 12 residues. Germline V gene lookup returns CDR1 MDHEN and CDR2 SYDVKM. The CDR3 protein is CASSLRGYEQYF. The DNA for the CDR3 is TGTGCCAGCAGTTTGAGGGGCTACGAGCAGTACTTC.

The chain joins TRBV5-1 to TRBJ2-7; D not certain. Germline V gene data show CDR1 as SGHRS and CDR2 as YFSETQ. This CDR3 comprises 12 residues. V lost 0 bases to trimming and J lost 3 bases, with 4 bases between them. The CDR3 protein is CASSLVGYEQYF. The CDR3 DNA is TGCGCCAGCAGCTTGGTTGGCTACGAGCAGTACTTC. Supplemented by reference TRBV5-1 and TRBJ2-7, the full variable domain reads KAGVTQTPRYLIKTRGQQVTLSCSPISGHRSVSWYQQTPGQGLQFLFEYFSETQRNKGNFPGRFSGRQFSNSRSEMNVSTLELGDSALYLCASSLVGYEQYFGPGTRLTVT.

V is TRBV19 and J is TRBJ2-4; TRBD1 might be the D (6 bases). Trimming took 4 bases from V and 5 from J, leaving 9 bases between them. The CDR3 loop spans 13 amino acids. CDR1 is LNHDA and CDR2 is SQIVND in the germline V gene (reference sequence). The DNA of the CDR3 is TGTGCCAGTAGTACAGGGGAAGAAAACATTCAGTACTTC. Translation gives CASSTGEENIQYF.

This chain links TRBV5-8 with TRBJ1-5; D is uncertain. Trimming removed 2 bases from V and 7 bases from J, with 10 bases in between. This CDR3 has 13 residues. Per germline, CDR1 SGHTS and CDR2 YDEGEE. The CDR3 nucleotides are TGTGCCAGCAGCTTCAGAGTAGGACAGCCCCAGCATTTT. This encodes CASSFRVGQPQHF.